The source of this T cell receptor beta chain is a study of T cell changes during pregnancy in multiple sclerosis. The data were produced by immunoSEQ multiplex PCR, yet TCRdb's version contains in-frame clones alone and is incomplete. The sample lists 45,000 to 65,000 clones; approximately 89% were seen once. V was shortened by 1 base and J by 8 bases, with 15 bases between the two germline ends. Germline-derived CDR1 and CDR2 are SGHTS and YDEGEE. The CDR3 length is 14 residues. Sequencing used peripheral blood, obtained after pregnancy. This TCR derives from a female donor in good health, enrolled as a control in a pregnancy study. The chain employs TRBV5-8 and TRBJ1-2, with a possible D match to TRBD1 (6 bases). The CDR3 DNA is TGTGCCAGCAGCTTGACGGACAGCCCTCGGGGCTACACCTTC. Translation: CASSLTDSPRGYTF. Together with reference TRBV5-8 and TRBJ1-2, the CDR3 gives the full variable domain: EAGVTQSPTHLIKTRGQQATLRCSPISGHTSVYWYQQALGLGLQFLLWYDEGEERNRGNFPPRFSGRQFPNYSSELNVNALELEDSALYLCASSLTDSPRGYTFGSGTRLTVV.